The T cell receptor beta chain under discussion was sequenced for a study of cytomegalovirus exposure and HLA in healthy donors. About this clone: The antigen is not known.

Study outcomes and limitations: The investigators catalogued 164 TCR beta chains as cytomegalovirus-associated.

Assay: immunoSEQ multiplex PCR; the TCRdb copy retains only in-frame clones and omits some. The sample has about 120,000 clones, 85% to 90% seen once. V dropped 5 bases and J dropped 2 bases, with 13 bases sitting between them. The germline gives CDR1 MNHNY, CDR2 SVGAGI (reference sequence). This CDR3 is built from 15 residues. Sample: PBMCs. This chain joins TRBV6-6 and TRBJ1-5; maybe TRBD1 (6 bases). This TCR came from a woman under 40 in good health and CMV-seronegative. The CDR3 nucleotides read TGTGCCAGCAGTACGGGGGGCGCGGGCAATCAGCCCCAGCATTTT. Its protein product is CASSTGGAGNQPQHF.